This T cell receptor beta chain derives from a study of blood T cell repertoires in COVID-19. The wider study: Sites across the United States, Italy and Spain contributed samples from acute and convalescent COVID-19.

The CDR3 is made up of 13 amino acids. CDR1 is GTSNPN, CDR2 SVGIG, per germline (reference sequence). V lost 4 bases to trimming and J lost 8 bases; unmatched junction nucleotides: 9. This clone appeared once. Method: immunoSEQ multiplex PCR; TCRdb's copy keeps in-frame clones and lacks some. The sample consists of about 320,000 clones, about 82% of them appearing once. The V gene is TRBV30, the J gene TRBJ1-2; 8 bases align to TRBD1. Input material: peripheral blood. The sequence was collected from a woman between 50 and 59 years old with acute or convalescent COVID-19. The CDR3 DNA is TGTGCCTGGATTAGGGCAGGGGGCTGGGGCTACACCTTC. Translating it yields CAWIRAGGWGYTF.